Described below is a single T cell receptor beta chain sequence and its context. TCRdb's copy holds only in-frame clones and misses some; the assay was immunoSEQ multiplex PCR. In the table there are approximately 200,000 clones, approximately 80% of which are singletons. This entry is derived from a study of blood T cell repertoires in COVID-19. The V segment lost 6 bases and the J segment 0 bases; nucleotides outside the gene matches: 8. The germline V gene encodes CDR1 MDHEN and CDR2 SYDVKM. The CDR3 is 16 amino acids. The rearrangement links TRBV28 to TRBJ1-5; the match to TRBD1 covers 7 bases. This sequence was found in a woman in her thirties or forties with acute COVID-19. The sequencing input was PBMCs or T cells enriched from blood (not recorded which). CDR3 in amino acids: CASRSDRAYSNQPQHF. The CDR3 nucleotides read TGTGCCAGCAGATCCGACAGGGCCTATAGCAATCAGCCCCAGCATTTT.